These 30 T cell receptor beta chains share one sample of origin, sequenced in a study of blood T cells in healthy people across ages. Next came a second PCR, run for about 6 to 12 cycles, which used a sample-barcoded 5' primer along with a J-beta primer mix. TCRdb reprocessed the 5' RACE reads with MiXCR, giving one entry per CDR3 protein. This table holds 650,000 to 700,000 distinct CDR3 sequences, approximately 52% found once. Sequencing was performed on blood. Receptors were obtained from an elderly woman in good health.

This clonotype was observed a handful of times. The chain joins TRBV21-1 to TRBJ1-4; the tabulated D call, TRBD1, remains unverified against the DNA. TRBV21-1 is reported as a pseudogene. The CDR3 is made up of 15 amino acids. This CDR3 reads CASSSYKGLNEKLFF. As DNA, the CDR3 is TGTGCCAGCAGCAGTTACAAGGGGCTTAATGAAAAACTGTTTTTT.

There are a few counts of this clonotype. The CDR3 loop reads CSVERSEKLFF. For the CDR3, the DNA is TGCAGCGTCGAGCGGTCGGAAAAACTGTTTTTT. The chain has TRBV29-1 and TRBJ1-4, with D unclear. Germline CDR1 SQVTM, CDR2 ANQGSEA. The germline V and J ends were trimmed by 6 bases and 8 bases, with 10 bases remaining between them. This CDR3 has 11 residues.

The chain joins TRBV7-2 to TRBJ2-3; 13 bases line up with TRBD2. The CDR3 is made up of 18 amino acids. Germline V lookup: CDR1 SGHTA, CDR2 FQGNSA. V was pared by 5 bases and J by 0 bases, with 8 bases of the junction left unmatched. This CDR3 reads CASSRLAGGIRSTDTQYF. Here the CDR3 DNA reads TGTGCCAGCAGCCGACTAGCGGGGGGAATCCGCAGCACAGATACGCAGTATTTT.

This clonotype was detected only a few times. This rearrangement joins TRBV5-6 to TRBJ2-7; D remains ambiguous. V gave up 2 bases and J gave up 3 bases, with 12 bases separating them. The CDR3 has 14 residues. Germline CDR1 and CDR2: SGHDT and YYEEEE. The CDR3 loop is CASSFAATNYEQYF. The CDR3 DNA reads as TGTGCCAGCAGCTTTGCGGCTACCAACTACGAGCAGTACTTC. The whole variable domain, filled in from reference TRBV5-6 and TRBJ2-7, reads DAGVTQSPTHLIKTRGQQVTLRCSPKSGHDTVSWYQQALGQGPQFIFQYYEEEERQRGNFPDRFSGHQFPNYSSELNVNALLLGDSALYLCASSFAATNYEQYFGPGTRLTVT.

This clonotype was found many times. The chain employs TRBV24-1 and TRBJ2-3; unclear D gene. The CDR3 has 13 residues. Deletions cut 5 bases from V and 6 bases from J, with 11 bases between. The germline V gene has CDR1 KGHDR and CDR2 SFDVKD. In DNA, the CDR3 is TGTGCCACCAGTGGCCCGTCTCGGGATACGCAGTATTTT. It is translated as CATSGPSRDTQYF.

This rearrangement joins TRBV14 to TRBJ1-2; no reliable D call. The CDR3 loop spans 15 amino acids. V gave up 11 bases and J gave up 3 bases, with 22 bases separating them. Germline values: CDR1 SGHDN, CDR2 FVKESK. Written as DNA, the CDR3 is TGTGCCGGCACCCGAGAGTTGGGGTCCGACTATGGCTACACCTTC. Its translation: CAGTRELGSDYGYTF.

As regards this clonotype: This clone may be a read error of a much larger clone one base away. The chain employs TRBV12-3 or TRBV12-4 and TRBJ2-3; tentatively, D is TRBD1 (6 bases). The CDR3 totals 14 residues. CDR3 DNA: TGTGCCAGCAGAAACAGGGTTAACGCAGATACGGAGTATTTT. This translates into CASRNRVNADTEYF.

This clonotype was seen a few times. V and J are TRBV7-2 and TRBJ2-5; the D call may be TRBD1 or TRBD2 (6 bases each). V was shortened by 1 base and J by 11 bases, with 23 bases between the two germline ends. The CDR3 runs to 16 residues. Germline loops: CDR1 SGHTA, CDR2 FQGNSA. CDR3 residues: CASSLVGGQGIGEQYF. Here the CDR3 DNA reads TGTGCCAGCAGCTTAGTGGGGGGCCAGGGGATCGGTGAGCAGTACTTC.

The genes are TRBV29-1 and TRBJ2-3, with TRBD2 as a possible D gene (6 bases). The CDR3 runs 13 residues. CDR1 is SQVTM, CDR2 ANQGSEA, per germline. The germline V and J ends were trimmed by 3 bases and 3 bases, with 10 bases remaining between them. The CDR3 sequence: CSVEGDSTDTQYF. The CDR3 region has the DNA TGCAGCGTTGAGGGGGACTCGACAGATACGCAGTATTTT.

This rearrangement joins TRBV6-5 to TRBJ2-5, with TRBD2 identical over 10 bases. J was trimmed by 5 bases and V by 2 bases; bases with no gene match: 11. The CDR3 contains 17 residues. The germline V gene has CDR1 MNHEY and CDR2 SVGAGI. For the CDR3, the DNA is TGTGCCAGCAGTTACCAACGAGCGGGGGGGCCCGTGGAGACCCAGTACTTC. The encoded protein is CASSYQRAGGPVETQYF.

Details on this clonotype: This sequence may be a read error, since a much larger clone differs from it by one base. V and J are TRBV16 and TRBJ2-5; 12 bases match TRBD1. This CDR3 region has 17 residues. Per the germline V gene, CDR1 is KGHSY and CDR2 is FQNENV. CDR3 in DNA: TGTGCCAGCAGCCAAACACGGGACAGGGGGCGGAAAGAGACCCGGTACTTC. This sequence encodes CASSQTRDRGRKETRYF.

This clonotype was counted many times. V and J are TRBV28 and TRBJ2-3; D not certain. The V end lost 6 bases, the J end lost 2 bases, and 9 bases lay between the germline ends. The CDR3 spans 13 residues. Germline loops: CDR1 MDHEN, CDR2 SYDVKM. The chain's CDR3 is CASSSRITDTQYF. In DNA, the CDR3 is TGTGCCAGCAGCTCCCGAATCACAGATACGCAGTATTTT.

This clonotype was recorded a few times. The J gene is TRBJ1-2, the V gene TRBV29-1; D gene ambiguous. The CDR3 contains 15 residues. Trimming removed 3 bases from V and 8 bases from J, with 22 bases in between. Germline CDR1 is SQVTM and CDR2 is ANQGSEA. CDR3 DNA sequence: TGCAGCGTTGAGGTTGCTGGTGCCGTGGGTATCGGCTACACCTTC. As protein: CSVEVAGAVGIGYTF.

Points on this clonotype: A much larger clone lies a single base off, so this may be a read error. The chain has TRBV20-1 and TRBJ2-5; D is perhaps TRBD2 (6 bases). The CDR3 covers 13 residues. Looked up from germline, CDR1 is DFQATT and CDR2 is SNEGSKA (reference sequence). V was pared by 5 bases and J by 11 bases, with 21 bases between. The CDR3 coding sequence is TGCAGTGCTCTCCCAGACTCCGGGGGTGAGCAGTACTTC. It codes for CSALPDSGGEQYF.

CDR3: CASSFAASSGNTIYF. The CDR3 nucleotides read TGTGCCAGCAGCTTTGCGGCGAGCTCTGGAAACACCATATATTTT. This rearrangement joins TRBV7-9 to TRBJ1-3; D ambiguous. The CDR3 has 15 amino acids. Germline V CDR1 and CDR2: SEHNR, FQNEAQ (reference sequence). Trimming stripped 3 bases from V and 0 bases from J, with 9 bases between.

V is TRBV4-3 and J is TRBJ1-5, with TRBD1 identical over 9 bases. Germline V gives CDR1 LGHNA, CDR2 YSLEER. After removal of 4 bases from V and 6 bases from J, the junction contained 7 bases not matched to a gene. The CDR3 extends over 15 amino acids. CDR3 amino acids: CASSPWTGDGQPQHF. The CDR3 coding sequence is TGCGCCAGCAGCCCTTGGACAGGGGACGGTCAGCCCCAGCATTTT.

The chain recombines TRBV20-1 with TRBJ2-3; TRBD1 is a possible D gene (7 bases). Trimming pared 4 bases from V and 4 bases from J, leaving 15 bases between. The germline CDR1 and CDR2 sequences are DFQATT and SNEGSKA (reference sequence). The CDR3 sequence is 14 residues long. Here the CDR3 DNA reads TGCAGTGCTAAGGTTACAGGGGAGGCAGATACGCAGTATTTT. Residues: CSAKVTGEADTQYF.

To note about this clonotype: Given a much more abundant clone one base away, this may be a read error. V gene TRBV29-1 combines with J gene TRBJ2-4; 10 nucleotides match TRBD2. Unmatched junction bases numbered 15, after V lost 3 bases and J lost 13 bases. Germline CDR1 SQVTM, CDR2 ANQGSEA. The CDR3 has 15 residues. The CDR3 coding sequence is TGCAGCGTTGATCTCACTAGCGGGAACTACAATGAGCAGTACTTC. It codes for CSVDLTSGNYNEQYF. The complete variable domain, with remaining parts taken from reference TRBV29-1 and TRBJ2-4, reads SAVISQKPSRDICQRGTSLTIQCQVDSQVTMMFWYRQQPGQSLTLIATANQGSEATYESGFVIDKFPISRPNLTFSTLTVSNMSPEDSSIYLCSVDLTSGNYNEQYFGAGTRLSVL.

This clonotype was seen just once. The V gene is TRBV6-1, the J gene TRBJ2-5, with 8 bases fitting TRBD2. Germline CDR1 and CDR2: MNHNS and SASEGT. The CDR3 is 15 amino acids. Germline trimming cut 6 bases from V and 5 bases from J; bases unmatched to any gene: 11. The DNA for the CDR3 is TGTGCCAGCAGACAAACCGACGGGGGGGTGGAGACCCAGTACTTC. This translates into CASRQTDGGVETQYF.

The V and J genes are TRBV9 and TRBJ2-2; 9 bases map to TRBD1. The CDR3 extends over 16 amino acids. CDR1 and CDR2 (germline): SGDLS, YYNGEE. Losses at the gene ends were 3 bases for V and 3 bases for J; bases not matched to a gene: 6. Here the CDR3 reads CASSGRTGGDTGELFF. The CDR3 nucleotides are TGTGCCAGCAGCGGAAGAACAGGGGGCGACACCGGGGAGCTGTTTTTT.

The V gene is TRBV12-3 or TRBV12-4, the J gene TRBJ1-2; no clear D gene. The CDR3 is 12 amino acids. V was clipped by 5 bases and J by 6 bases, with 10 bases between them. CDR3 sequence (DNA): TGTGCCAGCAGTCCCCAATACCATGGCTACACCTTC. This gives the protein CASSPQYHGYTF.

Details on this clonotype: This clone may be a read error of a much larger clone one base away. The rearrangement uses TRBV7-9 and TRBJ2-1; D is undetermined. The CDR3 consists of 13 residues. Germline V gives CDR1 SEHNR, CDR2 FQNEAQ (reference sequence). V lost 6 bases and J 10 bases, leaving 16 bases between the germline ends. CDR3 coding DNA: TGTGCCAGCAGATTGGTCCCCCGGAAGGAGCAGTTCTTC. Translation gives CASRLVPRKEQFF. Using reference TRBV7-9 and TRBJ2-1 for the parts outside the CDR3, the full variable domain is DTGVSQNPRHKITKRGQNVTFRCDPISEHNRLYWYRQTLGQGPEFLTYFQNEAQLEKSRLLSDRFSAERPKGSFSTLEIQRTEQGDSAMYLCASRLVPRKEQFFGPGTRLTVL.

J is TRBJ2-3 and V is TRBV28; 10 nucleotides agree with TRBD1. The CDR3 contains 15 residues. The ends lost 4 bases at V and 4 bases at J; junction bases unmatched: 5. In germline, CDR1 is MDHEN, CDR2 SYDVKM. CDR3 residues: CASSSTDRGSDTQYF. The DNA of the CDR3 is TGTGCCAGCAGTTCTACGGACAGGGGGTCAGATACGCAGTATTTT.

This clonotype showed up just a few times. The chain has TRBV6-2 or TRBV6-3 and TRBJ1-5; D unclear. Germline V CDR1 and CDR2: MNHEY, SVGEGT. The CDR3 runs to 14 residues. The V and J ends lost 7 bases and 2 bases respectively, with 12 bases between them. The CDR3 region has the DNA TGTGCCAGCACCCCCACATGGCGCAATCAGCCCCAGCATTTT. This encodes CASTPTWRNQPQHF.

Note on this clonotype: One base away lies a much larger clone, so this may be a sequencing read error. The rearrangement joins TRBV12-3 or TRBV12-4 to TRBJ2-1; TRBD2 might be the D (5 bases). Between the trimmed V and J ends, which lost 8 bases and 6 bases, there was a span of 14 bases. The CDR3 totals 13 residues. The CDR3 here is CASGSGRTNEQFF. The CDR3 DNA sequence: TGTGCCAGCGGGAGCGGCCGTACCAATGAGCAGTTCTTC.

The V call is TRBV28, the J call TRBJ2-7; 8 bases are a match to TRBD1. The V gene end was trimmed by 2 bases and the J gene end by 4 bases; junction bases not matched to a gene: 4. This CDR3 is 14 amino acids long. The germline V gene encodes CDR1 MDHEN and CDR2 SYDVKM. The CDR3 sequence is CASSLDRGYYEQYF. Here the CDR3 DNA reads TGTGCCAGCAGTTTAGACAGGGGTTATTACGAGCAGTACTTC.

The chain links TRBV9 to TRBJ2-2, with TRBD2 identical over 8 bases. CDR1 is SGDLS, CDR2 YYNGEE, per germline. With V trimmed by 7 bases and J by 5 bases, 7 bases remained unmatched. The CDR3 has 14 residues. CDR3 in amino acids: CASRASGQTGELFF. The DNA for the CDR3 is TGTGCCAGCCGGGCTAGCGGGCAGACCGGGGAGCTGTTTTTT.

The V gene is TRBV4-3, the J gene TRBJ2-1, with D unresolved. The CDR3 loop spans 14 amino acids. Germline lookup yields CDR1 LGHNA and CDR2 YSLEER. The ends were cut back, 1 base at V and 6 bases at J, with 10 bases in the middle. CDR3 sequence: CASSQGPRINEQFF. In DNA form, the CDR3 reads TGCGCCAGCAGCCAAGGACCCCGTATCAATGAGCAGTTCTTC.

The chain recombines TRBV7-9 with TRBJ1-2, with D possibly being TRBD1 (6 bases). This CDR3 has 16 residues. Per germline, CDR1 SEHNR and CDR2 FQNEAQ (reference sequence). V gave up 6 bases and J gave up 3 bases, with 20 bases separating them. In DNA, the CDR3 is TGTGCCAGCAGACCACGACAGGAGGGTACTTACTATGGCTACACCTTC. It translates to CASRPRQEGTYYGYTF.

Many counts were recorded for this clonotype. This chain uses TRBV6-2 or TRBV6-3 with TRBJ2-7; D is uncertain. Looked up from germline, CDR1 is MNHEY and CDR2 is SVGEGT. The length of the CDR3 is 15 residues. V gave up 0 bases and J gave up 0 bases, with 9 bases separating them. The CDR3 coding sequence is TGTGCCAGCAGTTACTCGGTGGCCAGCTCCTACGAGCAGTACTTC. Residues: CASSYSVASSYEQYF.